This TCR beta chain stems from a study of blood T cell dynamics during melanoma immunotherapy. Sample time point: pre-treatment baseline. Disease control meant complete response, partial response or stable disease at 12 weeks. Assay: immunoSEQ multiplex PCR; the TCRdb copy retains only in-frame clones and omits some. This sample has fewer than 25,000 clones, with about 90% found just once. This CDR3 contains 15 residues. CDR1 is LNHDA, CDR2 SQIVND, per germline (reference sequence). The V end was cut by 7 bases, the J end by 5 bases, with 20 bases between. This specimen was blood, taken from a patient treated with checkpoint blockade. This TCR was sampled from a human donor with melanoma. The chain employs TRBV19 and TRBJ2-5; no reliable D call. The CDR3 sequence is CASTSPGRFGETQYF. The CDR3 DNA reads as TGTGCCAGTACCTCCCCGGGCCGCTTCGGGGAGACCCAGTACTTC.